One sample yielded the 31 T cell receptor beta chains listed below, sequenced in a study of PD-1 blockade in classical Hodgkin lymphoma. This table comes from immunoSEQ multiplex PCR, and its TCRdb copy is limited to in-frame clones, with some not included. There are roughly 42,000 clones in the sample; around 71% occur only once, and less than 4% lies in the top ten. Each and every patient relapsed after autologous stem cell transplantation, and patients got differing brentuximab vedotin exposure. The specimen was peripheral blood mononuclear cells (PBMCs), collected at baseline. The origin of the receptors is a human donor with classical Hodgkin lymphoma.

This chain links TRBV27 with TRBJ2-2, with 8 bases identical to TRBD2. V shed 6 bases, J shed 0 bases, and the junction held 6 bases outside the gene matches. Germline V gene sequence: CDR1 MNHEY, CDR2 SMNVEV (reference sequence). The CDR3 consists of 16 residues. CDR3 bases: TGTGCCAGCAGAACGTGGGGACTAGCGAACACCGGGGAGCTGTTTTTT. It codes for CASRTWGLANTGELFF.

The chain has TRBV7-2 and TRBJ2-3; possibly TRBD2 for D (6 bases). Germline V lookup: CDR1 SGHTA, CDR2 FQGNSA. V was trimmed by 4 bases and J by 8 bases, leaving 16 bases between them. The CDR3 has 14 amino acids. CDR3 in DNA: TGTGCCAGCAGCTCCCATGCTAGCGACGCTACGCAGTATTTT. Protein: CASSSHASDATQYF.

The rearrangement joins TRBV10-3 to TRBJ2-1; 10 bases line up with TRBD1. V shed 5 bases and J 5 bases; nucleotides not matched to a gene: 3. This CDR3 has 14 residues. CDR1 and CDR2 (germline): ENHRY, SYGVKD. The CDR3 loop is CAISQTGGHNEQFF. CDR3 sequence (DNA): TGTGCCATCAGTCAGACAGGGGGCCACAATGAGCAGTTCTTC.

V and J are TRBV7-9 and TRBJ2-1; D might be TRBD2 (6 bases). The CDR3 sequence is 14 residues long. Between the trimmed V and J ends, which lost 1 base and 7 bases, there was a span of 11 bases. Looked up from germline, CDR1 is SEHNR and CDR2 is FQNEAQ (reference sequence). The CDR3 region has the DNA TGTGCCAGCAGCTTAGTAATGGAGGGGAATGAGCAGTTCTTC. This gives the protein CASSLVMEGNEQFF. Using reference TRBV7-9 and TRBJ2-1 for the parts outside the CDR3, the full variable domain is DTGVSQNPRHKITKRGQNVTFRCDPISEHNRLYWYRQTLGQGPEFLTYFQNEAQLEKSRLLSDRFSAERPKGSFSTLEIQRTEQGDSAMYLCASSLVMEGNEQFFGPGTRLTVL.

The chain employs TRBV11-2 and TRBJ2-1; TRBD2 aligns across 8 bases. The CDR3 spans 17 residues. Germline CDR1 is SGHAT and CDR2 is FQNNGV. V was pared by 1 base and J by 0 bases, with 5 bases of the junction left unmatched. The CDR3 region is CASSLAGGAASYNEQFF. The CDR3 bases are TGTGCCAGCAGCTTAGCGGGGGGGGCCGCCTCCTACAATGAGCAGTTCTTC.

This CDR3 reads CASTSDRLDTEAFF. CDR3 sequence (DNA): TGTGCCAGTACCTCCGACAGGCTGGACACTGAAGCTTTCTTT. The chain joins TRBV19 to TRBJ1-1, with D possibly TRBD1 on 6 matching bases. Germline CDR1 and CDR2: LNHDA and SQIVND (reference sequence). Trimming took off 7 bases at V and 3 bases at J, with 15 bases between the two ends. The CDR3 runs 14 residues.

The rearrangement uses TRBV11-2 and TRBJ1-3; unclear D gene. CDR1 is SGHAT and CDR2 is FQNNGV in the germline V gene. V lost 4 bases and J lost 4, with 17 bases in between. The CDR3 length is 16 residues. The CDR3 coding sequence is TGTGCCAGCAGCTATACCCAAAGGGAAAGAGGAAACACCATATATTTT. Amino acids: CASSYTQRERGNTIYF. Based on the CDR3 plus reference TRBV11-2 and TRBJ1-3, the full variable domain is EAGVAQSPRYKIIEKRQSVAFWCNPISGHATLYWYQQILGQGPKLLIQFQNNGVVDDSQLPKDRFSAERLKGVDSTLKIQPAKLEDSAVYLCASSYTQRERGNTIYFGEGSWLTVV.

On this clone itself: This specimen includes other DNA sequences encoding the same CDR3. The rearrangement joins TRBV5-5 to TRBJ1-1; D ambiguous. The CDR3 loop spans 14 amino acids. Trimming stripped 0 bases from V and 1 base from J, with 7 bases between. From germline, CDR1 is SGHKS and CDR2 YYEKEE (reference sequence). CDR3 region: CASSLESGNTEAFF. CDR3 sequence (DNA): TGTGCCAGCAGCTTGGAATCTGGGAACACTGAAGCTTTCTTT.

V usage is TRBV10-3 and J usage is TRBJ2-7; D might be TRBD2 (7 bases). Trimming removed 0 bases from V and 3 bases from J, with 15 bases in between. Germline V gene sequence: CDR1 ENHRY, CDR2 SYGVKD. The CDR3 extends over 16 amino acids. The CDR3 here is CAISESGASGYYEQYF. DNA for the CDR3: TGTGCCATCAGTGAGTCGGGGGCTAGCGGATACTACGAGCAGTACTTC.

The chain has TRBV28 and TRBJ1-1; D is perhaps TRBD1 (6 bases). Trimming pared 10 bases from V and 1 base from J, leaving 10 bases between. The CDR3 runs to 12 residues. Germline loops: CDR1 MDHEN, CDR2 SYDVKM. The CDR3 here is CAIQGQNTEAFF. In DNA, the CDR3 is TGTGCCATCCAGGGACAGAACACTGAAGCTTTCTTT.

The chain combines TRBV10-2 with TRBJ2-1; 8 bases agree with TRBD2. Germline V CDR1 and CDR2: WSHSY, SAAADI. The CDR3 loop spans 15 amino acids. V lost 6 bases to trimming and J lost 0 bases; unmatched junction nucleotides: 4. CDR3 bases: TGCGCCAGCAGAGTAGCGGGAATCTCCTACAATGAGCAGTTCTTC. This sequence encodes CASRVAGISYNEQFF.

The chain employs TRBV6-6 and TRBJ2-7; no definite D call. CDR1 MNHNY and CDR2 SVGAGI come from the germline V gene (reference sequence). V was cut by 0 bases and J by 6 bases, with 3 bases left in between. The CDR3 has 11 amino acids. The CDR3: CASSYSAEQYF. In DNA, the CDR3 is TGTGCCAGCAGTTACTCGGCCGAGCAGTACTTC.

The chain combines TRBV7-3 with TRBJ2-3; TRBD2 matches 15 bases. J was trimmed by 2 bases and V by 5 bases; bases with no gene match: 8. The CDR3 covers 18 residues. Germline CDR1 is SGHTA and CDR2 is FQGTGA. The CDR3 DNA sequence: TGTGCCAGCAGCCCACGGACTAGCGGGAGGGTAGACACAGATACGCAGTATTTT. As protein: CASSPRTSGRVDTDTQYF. The full variable domain, in which reference TRBV7-3 and TRBJ2-3 provide the parts outside the CDR3, is GAGVSQTPSNKVTEKGKYVELRCDPISGHTALYWYRQSLGQGPEFLIYFQGTGAADDSGLPNDRFFAVRPEGSVSTLKIQRTERGDSAVYLCASSPRTSGRVDTDTQYFGPGTRLTVL.

The rearrangement links TRBV6-5 to TRBJ2-1; D might be TRBD1 or TRBD2, each matching 5 bases. CDR1 and CDR2 from the germline V gene are MNHEY and SVGAGI. The CDR3 contains 15 residues. The germline V and J ends were trimmed by 6 bases and 6 bases, with 18 bases remaining between them. The chain's CDR3 is CASSPFAGTGNEQFF. CDR3 sequence (DNA): TGTGCCAGCAGCCCTTTCGCCGGGACCGGCAATGAGCAGTTCTTC.

This sequence joins TRBV9 and TRBJ2-3; D is ambiguous. This CDR3 spans 13 amino acids. Germline lookup yields CDR1 SGDLS and CDR2 YYNGEE. V was shortened by 3 bases and J by 5 bases, with 10 bases between the two germline ends. The CDR3 loop is CASSARPQDTQYF. CDR3 coding DNA: TGTGCCAGCAGCGCCCGGCCACAAGATACGCAGTATTTT.

This clone turned up a few times. V and J are TRBV13 and TRBJ2-3; either TRBD1 or TRBD2 may supply D (5 bases each). The CDR3 sequence is 16 residues long. Germline V gene lookup returns CDR1 PRHDT and CDR2 FYEKMQ (reference sequence). Trimming left V 5 bases short and J 0 bases short, with 15 bases between. Here the CDR3 DNA reads TGTGCCAGCAGCCCCTACGGGGACGAGAGCACAGATACGCAGTATTTT. Protein sequence: CASSPYGDESTDTQYF. The complete variable domain, with remaining parts taken from reference TRBV13 and TRBJ2-3, reads AAGVIQSPRHLIKEKRETATLKCYPIPRHDTVYWYQQGPGQDPQFLISFYEKMQSDKGSIPDRFSAQQFSDYHSELNMSSLELGDSALYFCASSPYGDESTDTQYFGPGTRLTVL.

The V and J genes are TRBV15 and TRBJ1-1; D is unclear. Germline V lookup: CDR1 LNHNV, CDR2 YYDKDF (reference sequence). This CDR3 is built from 16 residues. Deletions cut 0 bases from V and 2 bases from J, with 13 bases between. CDR3 DNA sequence: TGTGCCACCAGCAGAGATCTCCTAACGGGAAACACTGAAGCTTTCTTT. Amino acid sequence: CATSRDLLTGNTEAFF.

The gene calls are TRBV6-5 and TRBJ1-4; possible D gene TRBD1, 5 bases. The V gene's germline CDR1 is MNHEY and CDR2 SVGAGI. The CDR3 spans 12 residues. V was cut by 8 bases and J by 7 bases, with 11 bases left in between. DNA for the CDR3: TGTGCCAGCCGGGACTTTCGTGAAAAACTGTTTTTT. Translating gives CASRDFREKLFF.

This clone was seen just once. The chain carries TRBV4-3 and TRBJ1-2; the D is unclear. CDR3 length: 17 residues. With 3 bases removed from V and 1 base from J, the gap between germline ends came to 18 bases. Germline V gene sequence: CDR1 LGHNA, CDR2 YSLEER. In nucleotides, the CDR3 is TGCGCCAGCAGCCATGGCTGGGGAGTCAAGATTAACTATGGCTACACCTTC. Its translation: CASSHGWGVKINYGYTF.

This chain links TRBV7-2 with TRBJ2-5; D is ambiguous. Germline values: CDR1 SGHTA, CDR2 FQGNSA. V was shortened by 8 bases and J by 2 bases, with 6 bases between the two germline ends. This CDR3 is 11 amino acids long. The CDR3: CASRSQETQYF. CDR3 nucleotides: TGTGCCAGCCGGTCTCAAGAGACCCAGTACTTC.

The V call is TRBV11-2, the J call TRBJ2-7, with D maybe TRBD2 (5 bases). The CDR3 length is 15 residues. Germline assignment: CDR1 SGHAT and CDR2 FQNNGV. The ends were cut back, 2 bases at V and 3 bases at J, with 14 bases in the middle. The CDR3 here is CASSLLSRGLYEQYF. For the CDR3, the DNA is TGTGCCAGCAGCTTACTAAGTAGAGGACTCTACGAGCAGTACTTC.

The chain uses TRBV6-4 and TRBJ1-2; D unresolved. The germline V gene encodes CDR1 MRHNA and CDR2 SNTAGT. The CDR3 runs to 15 residues. V was shortened by 3 bases and J by 8 bases, with 19 bases between the two germline ends. The chain's CDR3 is CASSESGITPGGYTF. In DNA, the CDR3 is TGTGCCAGCAGTGAATCTGGGATCACCCCGGGGGGCTACACCTTC.

The chain has TRBV6-5 and TRBJ1-5; D might be TRBD1 (6 bases). The V and J ends lost 5 bases and 1 base respectively, with 6 bases between them. The CDR3 covers 13 residues. In germline, CDR1 is MNHEY, CDR2 SVGAGI. CDR3 region: CASSDRSNQPQHF. The CDR3 nucleotides are TGTGCCAGCAGTGACAGGAGCAATCAGCCCCAGCATTTT.

The rearrangement uses TRBV9 and TRBJ2-3; D is unclear. This CDR3 has 14 residues. Deletions cut 0 bases from V and 0 bases from J, with 5 bases between. Germline CDR1 and CDR2: SGDLS and YYNGEE. CDR3 residues: CASSVGPSTDTQYF. In nucleotides, the CDR3 is TGTGCCAGCAGCGTAGGCCCTAGCACAGATACGCAGTATTTT.

The chain carries TRBV29-1 and TRBJ2-1; 15 nucleotides match TRBD2. The CDR3 runs to 16 residues. J lost 3 bases, V lost 3 bases, and 3 bases had no gene match. CDR1 and CDR2 from the germline V gene are SQVTM and ANQGSEA. CDR3 loop: CSVDGTSGRYYNEQFF. The CDR3 bases are TGCAGCGTTGATGGGACTAGCGGGAGGTACTACAATGAGCAGTTCTTC.

In this sample, this clone turned up once. V is TRBV7-3 and J is TRBJ1-6; D gene uncertain. The V end lost 1 base, the J end lost 3 bases, and 10 bases lay between the germline ends. The CDR3 totals 16 residues. Germline CDR1 SGHTA, CDR2 FQGTGA. CDR3 sequence: CASSLKGEYYNSPLHF. CDR3 coding DNA: TGTGCCAGCAGCTTAAAGGGCGAATACTATAATTCACCCCTCCACTTT.

V gene TRBV28 combines with J gene TRBJ1-5, with D tentatively TRBD1 (5 bases). CDR3 size: 14 residues. Germline CDR1 and CDR2: MDHEN and SYDVKM. With 3 bases removed from V and 4 bases from J, the gap between germline ends came to 10 bases. The CDR3 sequence: CASSFLQGNQPQHF. DNA of the CDR3: TGTGCCAGCAGTTTCCTTCAGGGTAATCAGCCCCAGCATTTT. The variable domain in full, with the rest retrieved from reference TRBV28 and TRBJ1-5, is DVKVTQSSRYLVKRTGEKVFLECVQDMDHENMFWYRQDPGLGLRLIYFSYDVKMKEKGDIPEGYSVSREKKERFSLILESASTNQTSMYLCASSFLQGNQPQHFGDGTRLSIL.

V usage is TRBV28 and J usage is TRBJ1-1, with a tentative D call TRBD1 (5 bases). V lost 5 bases, J lost 1 base, and 17 bases lay in between. Germline V gene data show CDR1 as MDHEN and CDR2 as SYDVKM. This CDR3 is 16 amino acids long. DNA of the CDR3: TGTGCCAGCAGTCTCTCGGTGGGACTTACGAACACTGAAGCTTTCTTT. Amino acid sequence: CASSLSVGLTNTEAFF.

This chain joins TRBV7-6 and TRBJ2-5, with D perhaps being TRBD1 or TRBD2 (5 bases each). Deletions cut 1 base from V and 5 bases from J, with 11 bases between. The CDR3 runs to 14 residues. CDR1 is SGHVS, CDR2 FNYEAQ, per germline. The CDR3 reads CASSLGGAGETQYF. CDR3 bases: TGTGCCAGCAGCTTAGGAGGGGCAGGGGAGACCCAGTACTTC.

This clone was counted only a few times. The V and J genes are TRBV7-9 and TRBJ1-1, with TRBD1 identical over 7 bases. Trimming at V came to 1 base and at J to 1 base, leaving 15 bases not matched to a gene. Germline CDR1 and CDR2: SEHNR and FQNEAQ (reference sequence). This CDR3 comprises 19 residues. The CDR3 loop reads CASSLVGGTALLRNTEAFF. As DNA, the CDR3 is TGTGCCAGCAGCTTAGTTGGAGGGACAGCCCTGTTACGGAACACTGAAGCTTTCTTT.

The chain joins TRBV11-1 to TRBJ1-2, with a possible D match to TRBD1 (5 bases). V shed 5 bases and J shed 4 bases, with 11 bases lying between them. The CDR3 runs to 13 residues. Germline V gene data show CDR1 as SGHAT and CDR2 as FQDESV (reference sequence). The CDR3 bases are TGTGCCAGCAGCCAGCCCGGGGGCTATGGCTACACCTTC. Its protein is CASSQPGGYGYTF.